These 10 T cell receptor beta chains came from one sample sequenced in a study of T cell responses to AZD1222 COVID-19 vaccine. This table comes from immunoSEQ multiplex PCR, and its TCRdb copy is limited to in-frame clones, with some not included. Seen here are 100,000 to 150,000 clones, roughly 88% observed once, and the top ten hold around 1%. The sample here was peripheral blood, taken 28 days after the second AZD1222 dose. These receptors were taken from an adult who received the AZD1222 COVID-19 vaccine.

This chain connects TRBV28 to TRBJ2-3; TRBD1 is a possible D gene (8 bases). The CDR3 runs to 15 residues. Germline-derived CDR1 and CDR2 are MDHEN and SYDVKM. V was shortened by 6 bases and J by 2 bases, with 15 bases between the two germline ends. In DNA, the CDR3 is TGTGCCAGCAGGACAGGGGAGGGGAACACAGATACGCAGTATTTT. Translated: CASRTGEGNTDTQYF.

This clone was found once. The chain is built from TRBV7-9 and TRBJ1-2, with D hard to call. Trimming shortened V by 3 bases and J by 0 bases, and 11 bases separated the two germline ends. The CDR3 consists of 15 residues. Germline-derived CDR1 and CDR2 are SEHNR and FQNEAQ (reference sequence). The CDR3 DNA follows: TGTGCCAGCAGCTTGGATACAGTTACTAACTATGGCTACACCTTC. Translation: CASSLDTVTNYGYTF.

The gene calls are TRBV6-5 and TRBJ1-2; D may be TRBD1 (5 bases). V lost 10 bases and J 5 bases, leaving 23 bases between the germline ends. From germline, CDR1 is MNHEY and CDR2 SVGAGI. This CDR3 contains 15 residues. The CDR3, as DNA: TGTGCCACAAGACTGGTCCGGGGCGAAGGGTATGGCTACACCTTC. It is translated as CATRLVRGEGYGYTF.

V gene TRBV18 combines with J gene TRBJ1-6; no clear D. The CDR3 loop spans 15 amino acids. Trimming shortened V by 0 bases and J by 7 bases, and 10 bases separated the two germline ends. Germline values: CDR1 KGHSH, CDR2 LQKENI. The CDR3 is CASSPPHTGNSPLHF. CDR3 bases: TGTGCCAGCTCACCACCTCACACGGGGAATTCACCCCTCCACTTT.

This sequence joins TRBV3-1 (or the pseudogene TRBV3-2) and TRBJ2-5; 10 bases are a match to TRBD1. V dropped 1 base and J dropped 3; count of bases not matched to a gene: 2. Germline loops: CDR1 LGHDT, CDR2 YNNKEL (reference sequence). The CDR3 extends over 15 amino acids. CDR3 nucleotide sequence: TGTGCCAGCAGCCAAGTGGGACAGGGGAAAGAGACCCAGTACTTC. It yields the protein CASSQVGQGKETQYF.

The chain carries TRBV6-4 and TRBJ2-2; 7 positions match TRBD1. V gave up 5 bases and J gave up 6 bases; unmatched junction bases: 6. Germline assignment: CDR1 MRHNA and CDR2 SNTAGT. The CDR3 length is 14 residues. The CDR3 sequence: CASSSDRVAGELFF. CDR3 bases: TGTGCCAGCAGTTCCGACAGGGTTGCCGGGGAGCTGTTTTTT.

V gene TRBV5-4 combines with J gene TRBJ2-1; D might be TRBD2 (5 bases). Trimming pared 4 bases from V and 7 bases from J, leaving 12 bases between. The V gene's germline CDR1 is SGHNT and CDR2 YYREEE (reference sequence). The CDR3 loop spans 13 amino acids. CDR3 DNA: TGTGCCAGCAGCCGGACTCCATGGAATGAGCAGTTCTTC. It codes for CASSRTPWNEQFF.

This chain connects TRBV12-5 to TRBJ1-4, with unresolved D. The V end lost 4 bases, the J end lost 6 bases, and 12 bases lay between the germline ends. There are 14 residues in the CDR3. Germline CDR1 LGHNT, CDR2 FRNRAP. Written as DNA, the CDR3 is TGTGCTAGTGGTTCGTGGCCCGGGGATGAAAAACTGTTTTTT. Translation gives CASGSWPGDEKLFF. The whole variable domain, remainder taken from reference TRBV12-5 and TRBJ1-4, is DARVTQTPRHKVTEMGQEVTMRCQPILGHNTVFWYRQTMMQGLELLAYFRNRAPLDDSGMPKDRFSAEMPDATLATLKIQPSEPRDSAVYFCASGSWPGDEKLFFGSGTQLSVL.

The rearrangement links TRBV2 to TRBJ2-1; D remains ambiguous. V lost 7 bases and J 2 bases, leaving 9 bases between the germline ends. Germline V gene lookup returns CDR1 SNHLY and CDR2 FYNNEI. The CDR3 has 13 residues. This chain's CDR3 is CASTAETYNEQFF. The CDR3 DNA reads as TGTGCCAGCACAGCCGAGACCTACAATGAGCAGTTCTTC.

The CDR3 reads CASSLGRGSNQPQHF. The CDR3 DNA reads TGTGCCAGCAGCTTGGGTAGGGGTAGCAATCAGCCCCAGCATTTT. The V and J genes are TRBV5-6 and TRBJ1-5; D is perhaps TRBD1 (5 bases). CDR1 SGHDT and CDR2 YYEEEE come from the germline V gene. The germline V and J ends were trimmed by 0 bases and 0 bases, with 7 bases remaining between them. The CDR3 is 15 amino acids.